This TCR beta chain came from a study of blood T cell repertoires in COVID-19. In the study overall: Italy, Spain and the United States were the sources of the convalescent and acute COVID-19 samples.

TCRdb's table, derived via immunoSEQ multiplex PCR, lists solely in-frame clones and lacks some. The data contain roughly 200,000 clones, 82% of them singletons. The CDR3 spans 15 residues. Germline V lookup: CDR1 KGHDR, CDR2 SFDVKD. The V and J ends lost 3 bases and 1 base, in that order; junction bases with no gene match: 3. The specimen was peripheral blood. The V gene is TRBV24-1, the J gene TRBJ2-3; TRBD1 matches at 7 bases. This TCR derives from a woman aged 55-70 years with COVID-19, enrolled during active disease. Here the CDR3 reads CATSDGGQGTDTQYF. The CDR3 region has the DNA TGTGCCACCAGTGATGGAGGACAGGGCACAGATACGCAGTATTTT.